This entry lists 21 T cell receptor beta chains sequenced from one sample in a study of lymphopenia after photon versus proton radiotherapy. Clones were sequenced by immunoSEQ multiplex PCR, and TCRdb holds only the in-frame ones, with some missing. Among fewer than 70,000 clones, about 90% were seen once, and the ten largest hold more than 10%. The sequencing used peripheral blood, collected from a patient treated with proton-based radiotherapy. These receptors came from a man older than 75 with esophageal cancer.

The chain links TRBV2 to TRBJ1-3; the D is unclear. CDR1 and CDR2 from the germline V gene are SNHLY and FYNNEI. V was shortened by 6 bases and J by 2 bases, with 11 bases between the two germline ends. There are 14 residues in the CDR3. Here the CDR3 reads CASRSGQTGNTIYF. The CDR3 DNA is TGTGCCAGCAGGAGTGGGCAAACTGGAAACACCATATATTTT. The complete variable domain, with remaining parts taken from reference TRBV2 and TRBJ1-3, reads EPEVTQTPSHQVTQMGQEVILRCVPISNHLYFYWYRQILGQKVEFLVSFYNNEISEKSEIFDDQFSVERPDGSNFTLKIRSTKLEDSAMYFCASRSGQTGNTIYFGEGSWLTVV.

The chain recombines TRBV9 with TRBJ2-4, with D unresolved. V was shortened by 1 base and J by 7 bases, with 12 bases between the two germline ends. The CDR3 length is 14 residues. CDR1 and CDR2 from the germline V gene are SGDLS and YYNGEE. The CDR3 bases are TGTGCCAGCAGCGTATCTGGGGTGACGAACATTCAGTACTTC. Residues: CASSVSGVTNIQYF.

The chain has TRBV6-1 and TRBJ1-5; 9 bases fit TRBD1. V lost 8 bases to trimming and J lost 6 bases; unmatched junction nucleotides: 5. CDR1 and CDR2 (germline): MNHNS, SASEGT. The CDR3 runs to 13 residues. The CDR3 nucleotides are TGTGCCAGCGGGGACAGGGAGCGTCAGCCCCAGCATTTT. Its protein is CASGDRERQPQHF.

V is TRBV5-1 and J is TRBJ2-1; unclear D gene. V was clipped by 4 bases and J by 8 bases, with 16 bases between them. The CDR3 extends over 14 amino acids. Germline CDR1 is SGHRS and CDR2 is YFSETQ. The CDR3 region has the DNA TGCGCCAGCAGCCCGACCGGGCCTCCCGATGAGCAGTTCTTC. Its translation is CASSPTGPPDEQFF.

V and J are TRBV6-1 and TRBJ2-3; D might be TRBD2 (5 bases). The CDR3 is 12 amino acids. Germline CDR1 reads MNHNS; CDR2 reads SASEGT. Trimming left V 5 bases short and J 5 bases short, with 8 bases between. CDR3 nucleotide sequence: TGTGCCAGCAGTTTAGGACTAGATACGCAGTATTTT. It encodes CASSLGLDTQYF.

The chain recombines TRBV7-2 with TRBJ2-1; D possibly corresponds to TRBD1 (6 bases). The length of the CDR3 is 13 residues. Germline assignment: CDR1 SGHTA and CDR2 FQGNSA. Trimming stripped 3 bases from V and 8 bases from J, with 11 bases between. The CDR3 loop is CASSLFAGDEQFF. The CDR3 nucleotides read TGTGCCAGCAGCTTGTTCGCAGGGGATGAGCAGTTCTTC.

CDR3: CASSFLEYYGYTF. The CDR3 bases are TGTGCCAGCAGCTTTTTAGAGTACTATGGCTACACCTTC. The V gene is TRBV7-2, the J gene TRBJ1-2; D not resolved. The V gene lost 3 bases and the J gene lost 3 bases, with 8 bases spanning the gap. This CDR3 comprises 13 residues. Germline V lookup: CDR1 SGHTA, CDR2 FQGNSA.

The J gene is TRBJ2-5, the V gene TRBV5-1; D perhaps matches TRBD1 (5 bases). The germline CDR1 and CDR2 sequences are SGHRS and YFSETQ. CDR3 size: 15 residues. V lost 4 bases and J 10 bases, leaving 23 bases between the germline ends. The CDR3 sequence: CASSHTQGNVGIQYF. CDR3 nucleotide sequence: TGCGCCAGCAGCCACACTCAGGGTAATGTCGGTATCCAGTACTTC.

The V gene is TRBV11-2, the J gene TRBJ1-3; no clear D. V lost 5 bases and J lost 0, with 11 bases in between. This CDR3 spans 15 amino acids. Germline assignment: CDR1 SGHAT and CDR2 FQNNGV. CDR3 DNA: TGTGCCAGCAGCACCATGAAGGTCTCTGGAAACACCATATATTTT. The encoded protein is CASSTMKVSGNTIYF.

The chain links TRBV2 to TRBJ2-1; 8 bases map to TRBD2. This CDR3 has 14 residues. The germline CDR1 and CDR2 sequences are SNHLY and FYNNEI. V lost 8 bases to trimming and J lost 2 bases; unmatched junction nucleotides: 5. CDR3 nucleotides: TGTGCCAGCCGGAGCGGGAGCACCTACAATGAGCAGTTCTTC. Its translation is CASRSGSTYNEQFF.

The V and J genes are TRBV5-5 and TRBJ2-5; D remains ambiguous. The CDR3 consists of 11 residues. Trimming cost V 2 bases and J 5 bases, with 4 bases left between them. Germline CDR1 and CDR2: SGHKS and YYEKEE (reference sequence). The CDR3 reads CASSFGETQYF. CDR3 bases: TGTGCCAGCAGCTTCGGGGAGACCCAGTACTTC.

The CDR3 sequence: CASSYPGQGNNEQFF. In DNA form, the CDR3 reads TGTGCCAGCAGTTACCCGGGACAGGGGAACAATGAGCAGTTCTTC. J is TRBJ2-1 and V is TRBV27; the match to TRBD1 covers 10 bases. Germline CDR1 and CDR2: MNHEY and SMNVEV (reference sequence). CDR3 length: 15 amino acids. V lost 4 bases to trimming and J lost 5 bases; unmatched junction nucleotides: 5.

V is TRBV6-5 and J is TRBJ2-6; D gene unclear. This CDR3 contains 15 residues. Germline-derived CDR1 and CDR2 are MNHEY and SVGAGI. The ends were cut back, 6 bases at V and 4 bases at J, with 13 bases in the middle. The CDR3 loop reads CASRPVEPGANVLTF. In DNA form, the CDR3 reads TGTGCCAGCAGACCGGTGGAACCCGGGGCCAACGTCCTGACTTTC.

The chain is built from TRBV12-5 and TRBJ2-1; 10 bases map to TRBD2. The CDR3 is made up of 18 amino acids. V shed 1 base, J shed 9 bases, and the junction held 15 bases outside the gene matches. Germline V gene lookup returns CDR1 LGHNT and CDR2 FRNRAP. The CDR3 reads CASGLAVLASSGSSEQFF. CDR3 nucleotides: TGTGCTAGTGGTTTGGCAGTTTTGGCGTCTAGCGGGAGTAGTGAGCAGTTCTTC.

The CDR3: CSVKRVAFF. The CDR3 DNA is TGCAGCGTCAAGAGGGTGGCTTTCTTT. The chain is built from TRBV29-1 and TRBJ1-1; D call uncertain. Trimming removed 6 bases from V and 11 bases from J, with 10 bases in between. Germline assignment: CDR1 SQVTM and CDR2 ANQGSEA. This CDR3 has 9 amino acids.

This clone was seen a handful of times. This chain joins TRBV7-9 and TRBJ1-5; 11 bases fit TRBD1. After removal of 3 bases from V and 5 bases from J, the junction contained 3 bases not matched to a gene. CDR3 size: 15 residues. The germline V gene encodes CDR1 SEHNR and CDR2 FQNEAQ (reference sequence). CDR3 loop: CASSLDRGRDQPQHF. The DNA for the CDR3 is TGTGCCAGCAGCTTGGACAGGGGGCGAGATCAGCCCCAGCATTTT. Complete variable domain (other parts from reference TRBV7-9 and TRBJ1-5): DTGVSQNPRHKITKRGQNVTFRCDPISEHNRLYWYRQTLGQGPEFLTYFQNEAQLEKSRLLSDRFSAERPKGSFSTLEIQRTEQGDSAMYLCASSLDRGRDQPQHFGDGTRLSIL.

In regard to this clone: At one boundary the junction diverges from the germline segment, which might be a read error. V usage is TRBV7-7 and J usage is TRBJ2-5; D assignment may be TRBD1 or TRBD2 (6 bases each). CDR3 length: 17 residues. CDR1 is SSHAT and CDR2 is FNYEAQ in the germline V gene (reference sequence). The CDR3 loop is CASSPVVSGAPRETQYF. The CDR3 nucleotides read TGTGCTAGCAGCCCGGTTGTGTCGGGGGCCCCGCGGGAGACCCAGTACTTC.

This chain uses TRBV6-6 with TRBJ2-1; TRBD2 agrees at 10 bases. The V gene end was trimmed by 2 bases and the J gene end by 0 bases; junction bases not matched to a gene: 1. The CDR3 consists of 16 residues. Germline V gene data show CDR1 as MNHNY and CDR2 as SVGAGI (reference sequence). The CDR3 sequence: CASSYSGGASYNEQFF. The CDR3 DNA follows: TGTGCCAGCAGTTACAGCGGGGGGGCCTCCTACAATGAGCAGTTCTTC.

V and J are TRBV11-3 and TRBJ2-2; D remains unclear. The CDR3 has 13 residues. Germline V gene lookup returns CDR1 SGHNT and CDR2 YENEEA. V was trimmed by 2 bases and J by 6 bases, leaving 7 bases between them. This chain's CDR3 is CASSLTEAGELFF. In DNA, the CDR3 is TGTGCCAGCAGCTTAACGGAAGCCGGGGAGCTGTTTTTT.

The chain joins TRBV11-2 to TRBJ2-7; possibly TRBD1 for D (6 bases). The germline V and J ends were trimmed by 2 bases and 1 base, with 6 bases remaining between them. Germline V gene sequence: CDR1 SGHAT, CDR2 FQNNGV. The CDR3 runs 13 residues. The CDR3: CASSLQGSYEQYF. The CDR3 DNA sequence: TGTGCCAGCAGCTTACAGGGGTCCTACGAGCAGTACTTC.

The sample holds a few counts of this clone. The gene calls are TRBV7-2 and TRBJ1-3; maybe TRBD1 (5 bases). Germline CDR1 is SGHTA and CDR2 is FQGNSA. CDR3 size: 14 residues. The V end lost 2 bases, the J end lost 1 base, and 6 bases lay between the germline ends. The DNA of the CDR3 is TGTGCCAGCAGCTTATCAGGGTCTGGAAACACCATATATTTT. Its translation: CASSLSGSGNTIYF.